Sequencing of this T cell receptor (beta chain) was carried out in a study of blood T cell repertoires in COVID-19. The CDR3 sequence is 13 residues long. Deletions cut 2 bases from V and 10 bases from J, with 14 bases between. The method was immunoSEQ multiplex PCR; TCRdb's version includes in-frame clones alone and lacks a portion of them. The sample holds some 89,000 clones; roughly 87% are singletons and the top ten take roughly 2%. The TCR sequence derives from a man aged 50-60 years with acute or convalescent COVID-19. The chain carries TRBV12-3 or TRBV12-4 and TRBJ1-1; no reliable D call. Sequencing input: peripheral blood. CDR3 amino acids: CASSLWAQAGAFF. In DNA form, the CDR3 reads TGTGCCAGCAGTTTATGGGCGCAGGCGGGAGCTTTCTTT.